This T cell receptor (beta chain) emerged from a study of blood T cell repertoires in COVID-19. The wider study: The origin of the acute and convalescent COVID-19 samples was the United States, Italy and Spain. PBMCs, B-cell-depleted T cells, or T cells were the source of the cDNA or gDNA that made up the material.

From germline, CDR1 is SGHKS and CDR2 YYEKEE (reference sequence). This CDR3 spans 16 amino acids. V was clipped by 0 bases and J by 0 bases, with 13 bases between them. Authors' processing steps: Amplification with reference gene primers provided the estimates of nucleated cell counts. Measured with immunoSEQ multiplex PCR; TCRdb has only the in-frame clones, and not every one. V, J and clone size reflect that table, while D and trimming were determined from the DNA. Of roughly 260,000 clones in the sample, approximately 91% were seen once. This TCR was sampled from a person aged 18 to 29 with COVID-19, enrolled during active disease. The V gene is TRBV5-5, the J gene TRBJ2-7; D gene uncertain. Sequences were obtained from peripheral blood. The CDR3 coding sequence is TGTGCCAGCAGCTTGGTGGTTGTAGACACCTCCTACGAGCAGTACTTC. This gives the protein CASSLVVVDTSYEQYF.